Below, one T cell receptor beta chain is given with its context. Its target is unknown. CD45RO-negative, CCR7-selected cells formed the naive CD8 fraction, which excluded terminally differentiated effector memory CD45RA+ cells. Donors had no recently reported acute infections or vaccinations and were HIV-negative. These data originate in a study of shared clonotypes between healthy human individuals. A roughly 200 ng quantity of DNA, tens of thousands of T cell genomes, went into the sorted-subset replicate PCRs. TCRdb keeps only in-frame clones here, not all; method: immunoSEQ multiplex PCR. This table has about 680,000 clones, 92% appearing once. The CDR3 has 16 amino acids. Germline V gene sequence: CDR1 MDHEN, CDR2 SYDVKM. Unmatched junction bases numbered 3, after V lost 1 base and J lost 4 bases. Study-wide results and caveats: Even with large depth, rarefaction showed that sorted-subset sequencing was incomplete.

The receptor comes from a man aged 25 to 40 in good health. The specimen was naive CD8+ T cells sorted from blood. The genes are TRBV28 and TRBJ2-1, with TRBD1 identical over 11 bases. CDR3 DNA sequence: TGTGCCAGCAGTTTATCAGGACAGGGGGCGTACAATGAGCAGTTCTTC. This sequence encodes CASSLSGQGAYNEQFF.